A selection of T cell receptor beta chains follows, all from one sample in a study of human T cells and chemical hapten exposure. TCRdb recomputed calls from the RACE reads with MiXCR, one row per CDR3 protein. The sample holds over 300,000 distinct CDR3 sequences, around 5.5% seen once. The specimen comprised whole blood, sampled in connection with sensitization to the hapten diphenylcyclopropenone (DPC). The receptor source for this set is a woman between 45 and 65 years old with alopecia areata. Some clones in this sample may be carry-over from other donors' samples. CDR3s include the opening cysteine and the closing phenylalanine or tryptophan. D genes are given only for firm matches. Part of the rows lack a size; the others show once, few, many or a class for expanded clones.

cdr3_length: 15; v_call: TRBV11-2; d_call: TRBD1; clone_size: NA; j_call: TRBJ2-1; cdr3_aa: CASSPTRDSYNEQFF; cdr3_nt: TGTGCCAGCAGCCCCACCCGGGACAGCTACAATGAGCAGTTCTTC
cdr3_length: 15; v_call: TRBV18; d_call: TRBD1; clone_size: few; j_call: TRBJ1-1; cdr3_aa: CASSPGQGTRTEAFF; cdr3_nt: TGTGCCAGCTCACCAGGACAGGGGACGCGCACTGAAGCTTTCTTT
cdr3_length: 14; v_call: TRBV12-3/TRBV12-4; d_call: NA; clone_size: few; j_call: TRBJ2-7; cdr3_aa: CASSPPGPSYEQYF; cdr3_nt: TGTGCCAGCAGTCCTCCCGGGCCCTCCTACGAGCAGTACTTC
cdr3_length: 15; v_call: TRBV29-1; d_call: NA; clone_size: many; j_call: TRBJ2-5; cdr3_aa: CSVEDEGPGLETQYF; cdr3_nt: TGCAGCGTTGAAGATGAGGGACCGGGATTGGAGACCCAGTACTTC
cdr3_length: 13; v_call: TRBV25-1; d_call: NA; clone_size: NA; j_call: TRBJ2-3; cdr3_aa: CASGPGASDTQYF; cdr3_nt: TGTGCCAGCGGACCGGGAGCGTCAGATACGCAGTATTTT
cdr3_length: 16; v_call: TRBV10-3; d_call: TRBD1; clone_size: many; j_call: TRBJ1-1; cdr3_aa: CAISVGTGGGFTEAFF; cdr3_nt: TGTGCCATCAGTGTGGGGACAGGGGGCGGTTTCACTGAAGCTTTCTTT
cdr3_length: 16; v_call: TRBV9; d_call: TRBD1; clone_size: once; j_call: TRBJ1-2; cdr3_aa: CASSPGQGSPMDGYTF; cdr3_nt: TGTGCCAGCAGCCCAGGACAGGGGTCTCCTATGGATGGCTACACCTTC
cdr3_length: 13; v_call: TRBV5-1; d_call: TRBD1; clone_size: many; j_call: TRBJ2-7; cdr3_aa: CASSLNTGGEQYF; cdr3_nt: TGCGCCAGCAGCTTGAATACAGGGGGCGAGCAGTACTTC
cdr3_length: 15; v_call: TRBV7-9; d_call: NA; clone_size: few; j_call: TRBJ2-3; cdr3_aa: CASRASTVKPDTQYF; cdr3_nt: TGTGCCAGCAGAGCTTCTACCGTAAAGCCAGATACGCAGTATTTT
cdr3_length: 16; v_call: TRBV4-2; d_call: TRBD2; clone_size: many; j_call: TRBJ2-3; cdr3_aa: CASSPRTSGITDTQYF; cdr3_nt: TGTGCCAGCAGCCCCAGGACTAGCGGAATCACAGATACGCAGTATTTT
cdr3_length: 17; v_call: TRBV11-2; d_call: TRBD2; clone_size: many; j_call: TRBJ2-1; cdr3_aa: CASSPRGRLAGSLEQFF; cdr3_nt: TGTGCCAGCAGCCCAAGAGGTCGACTAGCGGGATCCCTTGAGCAGTTCTTC
cdr3_length: 16; v_call: TRBV24-1; d_call: NA; clone_size: many; j_call: TRBJ2-1; cdr3_aa: CATSDSRYRTYNEQFF; cdr3_nt: TGTGCCACCAGTGATTCCAGGTACCGCACCTACAATGAGCAGTTCTTC
cdr3_length: 16; v_call: TRBV7-8; d_call: TRBD1; clone_size: many; j_call: TRBJ2-2; cdr3_aa: CASSLSGDRGLGELFF; cdr3_nt: TGTGCCAGCAGCTTATCCGGGGACAGGGGTCTTGGGGAGCTGTTTTTT
cdr3_length: 14; v_call: TRBV4-2; d_call: NA; clone_size: many; j_call: TRBJ2-7; cdr3_aa: CASSQQAFSYEQYF; cdr3_nt: TGTGCCAGCAGCCAACAGGCCTTCTCCTACGAGCAGTACTTC
cdr3_length: 15; v_call: TRBV6-5; d_call: TRBD2; clone_size: many; j_call: TRBJ2-7; cdr3_aa: CASSVYSGGTYEQYF; cdr3_nt: TGTGCCAGCAGTGTGTATAGCGGGGGAACCTACGAGCAGTACTTC
cdr3_length: 15; v_call: TRBV7-9; d_call: NA; clone_size: NA; j_call: TRBJ1-4; cdr3_aa: CASSLAAGSNEKLFF; cdr3_nt: TGTGCCAGCAGCTTAGCAGCAGGAAGTAATGAAAAACTGTTTTTT
cdr3_length: 15; v_call: TRBV9; d_call: NA; clone_size: NA; j_call: TRBJ2-3; cdr3_aa: CASSVGDVWRDTQYF; cdr3_nt: TGTGCCAGCAGCGTAGGAGACGTCTGGAGAGATACGCAGTATTTT
cdr3_length: 12; v_call: TRBV30; d_call: NA; clone_size: NA; j_call: TRBJ2-1; cdr3_aa: CAWSNGIYEQFF; cdr3_nt: TGTGCCTGGAGTAACGGGATATATGAGCAGTTCTTC
cdr3_length: 12; v_call: TRBV7-9; d_call: NA; clone_size: NA; j_call: TRBJ2-3; cdr3_aa: CASIPVEDTQYF; cdr3_nt: TGTGCCAGCATCCCCGTGGAGGATACGCAGTATTTT
cdr3_length: 21; v_call: TRBV10-3; d_call: NA; clone_size: many; j_call: TRBJ1-5; cdr3_aa: CAISESPTLDWRGTGNQPQHF; cdr3_nt: TGTGCCATCAGTGAGTCGCCGACTTTAGATTGGAGGGGGACGGGCAATCAGCCCCAGCATTTT
cdr3_length: 11; v_call: TRBV10-3; d_call: NA; clone_size: NA; j_call: TRBJ1-1; cdr3_aa: CATRRNTEAFF; cdr3_nt: TGTGCCACCCGCCGGAACACTGAAGCTTTCTTT
cdr3_length: 13; v_call: TRBV20-1; d_call: TRBD2; clone_size: many; j_call: TRBJ2-5; cdr3_aa: CSVKTSGVETQYF; cdr3_nt: TGCAGTGTTAAGACTAGCGGGGTGGAGACCCAGTACTTC
cdr3_length: 15; v_call: TRBV6-5; d_call: NA; clone_size: few; j_call: TRBJ1-2; cdr3_aa: CASSYRTEWDYGYTF; cdr3_nt: TGTGCCAGCAGTTATCGGACAGAGTGGGACTATGGCTACACCTTC
cdr3_length: 14; v_call: TRBV27; d_call: TRBD1; clone_size: few; j_call: TRBJ1-4; cdr3_aa: CASSKQGLREKLFF; cdr3_nt: TGTGCCAGCAGTAAACAGGGGCTACGGGAAAAACTGTTTTTT
cdr3_length: 14; v_call: TRBV27; d_call: TRBD1; clone_size: NA; j_call: TRBJ1-6; cdr3_aa: CASKPGQGFSPLHF; cdr3_nt: TGTGCCAGCAAGCCGGGACAGGGGTTTTCACCCCTCCACTTT
cdr3_length: 14; v_call: TRBV7-2; d_call: TRBD1; clone_size: few; j_call: TRBJ1-1; cdr3_aa: CASSSRPGGTEAFF; cdr3_nt: TGTGCCAGCAGCTCCCGGCCAGGGGGCACTGAAGCTTTCTTT
cdr3_length: 10; v_call: TRBV29-1; d_call: NA; clone_size: many; j_call: TRBJ2-1; cdr3_aa: CSALDGEQFF; cdr3_nt: TGCAGCGCTTTAGACGGAGAGCAGTTCTTC
cdr3_length: 14; v_call: TRBV3-1; d_call: TRBD1; clone_size: many; j_call: TRBJ1-1; cdr3_aa: CASSRDRGGTEAFF; cdr3_nt: TGTGCCAGCAGCCGTGACAGGGGCGGCACTGAAGCTTTCTTT
cdr3_length: 14; v_call: TRBV25-1; d_call: NA; clone_size: NA; j_call: TRBJ2-1; cdr3_aa: CASSERLAGDEQFF; cdr3_nt: TGTGCCAGCAGTGAAAGGCTAGCTGGCGATGAGCAGTTCTTC
cdr3_length: 15; v_call: TRBV30; d_call: NA; clone_size: many; j_call: TRBJ1-5; cdr3_aa: CAWSIDRLSNQPQHF; cdr3_nt: TGTGCCTGGAGCATCGACAGACTCAGCAATCAGCCCCAGCATTTT
cdr3_length: 18; v_call: TRBV28; d_call: TRBD1; clone_size: many; j_call: TRBJ2-6; cdr3_aa: CASSLYGTGRSGANVLTF; cdr3_nt: TGTGCCAGCAGTTTATATGGGACAGGGCGCTCTGGGGCCAACGTCCTGACTTTC
cdr3_length: 14; v_call: TRBV11-2; d_call: NA; clone_size: few; j_call: TRBJ1-1; cdr3_aa: CASSWYREAAEAFF; cdr3_nt: TGTGCCAGCAGCTGGTACAGGGAGGCCGCTGAAGCTTTCTTT
cdr3_length: 20; v_call: TRBV27; d_call: NA; clone_size: many; j_call: TRBJ2-3; cdr3_aa: CASSIPLGGWERYYTDTQYF; cdr3_nt: TGTGCCAGCAGTATCCCTTTGGGGGGCTGGGAGCGGTACTACACAGATACGCAGTATTTT
cdr3_length: 15; v_call: TRBV12-3/TRBV12-4; d_call: TRBD2; clone_size: few; j_call: TRBJ2-1; cdr3_aa: CASRLAGGLYNEQFF; cdr3_nt: TGTGCCAGCAGGCTAGCGGGGGGCCTCTACAATGAGCAGTTCTTC
cdr3_length: 12; v_call: TRBV27; d_call: TRBD1; clone_size: many; j_call: TRBJ1-2; cdr3_aa: CASRTGGNGYTF; cdr3_nt: TGTGCCAGCCGGACAGGGGGCAATGGCTACACCTTC
cdr3_length: 11; v_call: TRBV27; d_call: NA; clone_size: many; j_call: TRBJ2-3; cdr3_aa: CASSNSNTQYF; cdr3_nt: TGTGCCAGCAGTAATTCGAATACGCAGTATTTT
cdr3_length: 14; v_call: TRBV29-1; d_call: TRBD2; clone_size: few; j_call: TRBJ2-1; cdr3_aa: CSVGTSGKVNEQFF; cdr3_nt: TGCAGCGTTGGGACTAGCGGGAAAGTCAATGAGCAGTTCTTC
cdr3_length: 12; v_call: TRBV9; d_call: TRBD1; clone_size: many; j_call: TRBJ2-1; cdr3_aa: CASSAGTGEQFF; cdr3_nt: TGTGCCAGCAGCGCCGGGACAGGAGAGCAGTTCTTC
cdr3_length: 18; v_call: TRBV4-3; d_call: TRBD2; clone_size: NA; j_call: TRBJ2-2; cdr3_aa: CASSQVVAGGVDTGELFF; cdr3_nt: TGCGCCAGCAGCCAAGTAGTGGCGGGAGGAGTAGACACCGGGGAGCTGTTTTTT
cdr3_length: 17; v_call: TRBV5-4; d_call: TRBD2; clone_size: many; j_call: TRBJ2-3; cdr3_aa: CASSAGLAGVGPDTQYF; cdr3_nt: TGTGCCAGCAGCGCGGGACTAGCGGGAGTGGGGCCAGATACGCAGTATTTT
cdr3_length: 16; v_call: TRBV6-1; d_call: NA; clone_size: many; j_call: TRBJ2-7; cdr3_aa: CASSGYVSRGHYEQYF; cdr3_nt: TGTGCCAGCAGCGGATACGTATCTCGGGGGCACTACGAGCAGTACTTC
cdr3_length: 14; v_call: TRBV28; d_call: NA; clone_size: many; j_call: TRBJ2-5; cdr3_aa: CASSSRGSRRTQYF; cdr3_nt: TGTGCCAGCAGTTCACGCGGCTCTAGGCGGACCCAGTACTTC
cdr3_length: 13; v_call: TRBV9; d_call: NA; clone_size: many; j_call: TRBJ1-1; cdr3_aa: CASSALWGTEAFF; cdr3_nt: TGTGCCAGCAGTGCTCTTTGGGGAACTGAAGCTTTCTTT
cdr3_length: 15; v_call: TRBV7-9; d_call: NA; clone_size: few; j_call: TRBJ1-1; cdr3_aa: CASSLAGGQNTEAFF; cdr3_nt: TGTGCCAGCAGCTTAGCCGGTGGACAGAACACTGAAGCTTTCTTT
cdr3_length: 12; v_call: TRBV5-1; d_call: NA; clone_size: few; j_call: TRBJ2-4; cdr3_aa: CASSFDQNIQYF; cdr3_nt: TGCGCCAGCAGCTTTGACCAAAACATTCAGTACTTC
cdr3_length: 14; v_call: TRBV3-1; d_call: TRBD1; clone_size: few; j_call: TRBJ1-2; cdr3_aa: CASSPRTGNYGYTF; cdr3_nt: TGTGCCAGCAGCCCCAGGACAGGGAACTATGGCTACACCTTC
cdr3_length: 16; v_call: TRBV30; d_call: TRBD1; clone_size: many; j_call: TRBJ1-5; cdr3_aa: CAWSGLPGQGALAQHF; cdr3_nt: TGTGCCTGGAGTGGGCTCCCGGGACAGGGGGCTTTGGCCCAGCATTTT
cdr3_length: 14; v_call: TRBV27; d_call: TRBD1; clone_size: many; j_call: TRBJ2-7; cdr3_aa: CASSLKQGAYEQYF; cdr3_nt: TGTGCCAGCAGTTTGAAGCAGGGGGCGTACGAGCAGTACTTC
cdr3_length: 12; v_call: TRBV29-1; d_call: NA; clone_size: NA; j_call: TRBJ2-2; cdr3_aa: CSVRWDTGELFF; cdr3_nt: TGCAGCGTTAGGTGGGATACCGGGGAGCTGTTTTTT
cdr3_length: 14; v_call: TRBV5-1; d_call: TRBD1; clone_size: few; j_call: TRBJ1-1; cdr3_aa: CASSLRTGKTEAFF; cdr3_nt: TGCGCCAGCAGCTTGCGGACAGGGAAGACTGAAGCTTTCTTT
cdr3_length: 12; v_call: TRBV27; d_call: TRBD1; clone_size: NA; j_call: TRBJ1-1; cdr3_aa: CASSHSQGEAFF; cdr3_nt: TGTGCCAGCAGCCATTCACAGGGGGAAGCTTTCTTT